Shown below are 26 T cell receptor beta chains from a single sample sequenced in a study of blood T cells in healthy people across ages. Through a sample-barcoded 5' primer and a J-beta primer mix, a second PCR was run for roughly 6 to 11 cycles. TCRdb redid the calling of the 5' RACE reads with MiXCR, one entry per CDR3 protein. The repertoire holds about 930,000 distinct CDR3 sequences, with just under 30% as singletons. This sample was also put to use in a study of T cells of mothers and their children.

The material sequenced was blood. These receptors were collected from a woman aged 35 to 49 in good health.

The chain has TRBV12-3 or TRBV12-4 and TRBJ1-2; D remains ambiguous. The CDR3 runs to 13 residues. Trimming took off 4 bases at V and 6 bases at J, with 12 bases between the two ends. CDR3 protein: CASSSQSSHGYTF. Written as DNA, the CDR3 is TGTGCCAGCAGTTCCCAATCGTCCCATGGCTACACCTTC.

This clonotype came up once. A read error may explain this, as a much larger clone is one base away. J is TRBJ1-2 and V is TRBV6-5; the match to TRBD1 covers 7 bases. This CDR3 region has 15 residues. Germline-derived CDR1 and CDR2 are MNHEY and SVGAGI. This CDR3 reads CVSSSPGQTSYGYTF. Written as DNA, the CDR3 is TGTGTCAGCAGTTCCCCGGGACAGACATCCTATGGCTACACCTTC.

This clonotype occurred a few times. The germline gene is not matched at one end of the junction; a read error may be the cause. The CDR3 nucleotides are TGCGCCAGCACCCAAGAAGTACGGGGGGGAAAAGAAGCTTTCTTT. Amino acids: CASTQEVRGGKEAFF. The chain uses TRBV4-3 and TRBJ1-1, with D possibly being TRBD1 (5 bases). CDR3 length: 15 residues. The V gene's germline CDR1 is LGHNA and CDR2 YSLEER.

As for this clonotype: This may arise from a read error, as a much more abundant clone is one base away. V and J are TRBV20-1 and TRBJ2-1; 8 bases match TRBD2. The J call may be in error: the DNA end matches TRBJ2-7 better. This CDR3 has 15 residues. CDR1 is DFQATT and CDR2 is SNEGSKA in the germline V gene (reference sequence). The DNA for the CDR3 is TGCAGTGCTAGAGCCGTTAGCGGGGCCTACAATGAGCAGTACTTC. This sequence encodes CSARAVSGAYNEQYF.

This clonotype showed up just a few times. The chain links TRBV20-1 to TRBJ2-5; D remains ambiguous. This CDR3 spans 15 amino acids. Looked up from germline, CDR1 is DFQATT and CDR2 is SNEGSKA (reference sequence). Deletions cut 4 bases from V and 5 bases from J, with 20 bases between. DNA for the CDR3: TGCAGTGCTAATCGGTTTGGAGCGTCCACGGAGACCCAGTACTTC. This codes for CSANRFGASTETQYF.

This clonotype has a count of ten or more. The V gene is TRBV18, the J gene TRBJ2-3, with a weak D call TRBD1 (5 bases). Trimming cost V 6 bases and J 0 bases, with 10 bases left between them. CDR1 and CDR2 (germline): KGHSH, LQKENI. The CDR3 spans 14 residues. CDR3 loop: CASSDTRSTDTQYF. In nucleotides, the CDR3 is TGTGCCAGCTCGGACACGAGGAGCACAGATACGCAGTATTTT.

V and J are TRBV7-3 and TRBJ2-1; 9 bases agree with TRBD2. V lost 0 bases and J lost 0; bases outside the gene matches: 18. Germline V CDR1 and CDR2: SGHTA, FQGTGA. This CDR3 region has 22 residues. CDR3 loop: CASSLTPLGSGGVSSSYNEQFF. The CDR3, as DNA: TGTGCCAGCAGCTTAACCCCTCTCGGTAGCGGGGGCGTCTCGAGCTCCTACAATGAGCAGTTCTTC.

The chain uses TRBV28 and TRBJ1-2, with no clear D. CDR1 is MDHEN and CDR2 is SYDVKM in the germline V gene. V lost 3 bases and J lost 4, with 9 bases in between. The CDR3 has 13 residues. For the CDR3, the DNA is TGTGCCAGCAGTTTGAGTGTGATCTATGGCTACACCTTC. This codes for CASSLSVIYGYTF.

The rearrangement joins TRBV20-1 to TRBJ1-1, with a tentative D call TRBD1 (6 bases). The ends were cut back, 0 bases at V and 1 base at J, with 12 bases in the middle. Germline lookup yields CDR1 DFQATT and CDR2 SNEGSKA (reference sequence). The CDR3 extends over 15 amino acids. Here the CDR3 DNA reads TGCAGTGCTAGAGACGGACAGCCGGGGAACACTGAAGCTTTCTTT. It specifies CSARDGQPGNTEAFF.

The chain uses TRBV4-1 and TRBJ2-7, with TRBD1 as a possible D gene (6 bases). The germline V gene has CDR1 MGHRA and CDR2 YSYEKL. V was cut by 5 bases and J by 3 bases, with 20 bases left in between. There are 16 residues in the CDR3. The CDR3 nucleotides are TGCGCCAGCAGCTTGATGGACATGGGGGCGAACTACGAGCAGTACTTC. Translating it yields CASSLMDMGANYEQYF.

The chain recombines TRBV18 with TRBJ1-2, with D possibly TRBD1 on 6 matching bases. The germline V gene has CDR1 KGHSH and CDR2 LQKENI. Trimming shortened V by 5 bases and J by 8 bases, and 21 bases separated the two germline ends. This CDR3 region has 15 residues. The CDR3: CASSEDKGQTGGYTF. The CDR3 DNA follows: TGTGCCAGCTCAGAAGACAAAGGACAGACGGGGGGCTACACCTTC.

The chain uses TRBV25-1 and TRBJ2-3; 9 positions agree with TRBD1. The junction had 7 bases not matched to a gene; V was cut back by 1 base and J by 8 bases. The CDR3 runs to 15 residues. Germline values: CDR1 MGHDK, CDR2 SYGVNS. CDR3 loop: CASSESNRGLGTQYF. The CDR3 DNA sequence: TGTGCCAGCAGTGAATCGAACAGGGGGCTCGGTACGCAGTATTTT.

Turning to this clonotype: This may stem from a read error, because a much larger clone lies one nucleotide away. V and J are TRBV14 and TRBJ1-2; D is possibly TRBD1 (5 bases). The CDR3 has 15 amino acids. V lost 1 base and J 4 bases, leaving 13 bases between the germline ends. Germline V gene lookup returns CDR1 SGHDN and CDR2 FVKESK. The CDR3 bases are TGTGCCAGCAGCCAAGCGATGACAGCACGCTATGGCTACACCTTC. Translating it yields CASSQAMTARYGYTF. The entire variable domain, with the rest obtained from reference TRBV14 and TRBJ1-2, is as follows: EAGVTQFPSHSVIEKGQTVTLRCDPISGHDNLYWYRRVMGKEIKFLLHFVKESKQDESGMPNNRFLAERTGGTYSTLKVQPAELEDSGVYFCASSQAMTARYGYTFGSGTRLTVV.

This clonotype was found many times. The rearrangement links TRBV12-3 or TRBV12-4 to TRBJ2-7, with TRBD2 matching 8 bases. Germline trimming cut 3 bases from V and 4 bases from J; bases unmatched to any gene: 8. This CDR3 region has 15 residues. The CDR3 nucleotides are TGTGCCAGCAGTTTCAGGACTAGCAACAGGTACGAGCAGTACTTC. Protein: CASSFRTSNRYEQYF.

This clonotype has at least ten counts. The CDR3 DNA is TGCAGTGCTAGCCGGACTAGCGGGGAGGAGCAGTTCTTC. Protein product: CSASRTSGEEQFF. The chain joins TRBV20-1 to TRBJ2-1, with 12 bases matching TRBD2. The germline V gene encodes CDR1 DFQATT and CDR2 SNEGSKA (reference sequence). Trimming took 3 bases from V and 10 from J; bases not matched to a gene: 4. CDR3 length equals 13 residues.

The J gene is TRBJ1-2, the V gene TRBV28; 10 bases are shared with TRBD1. The V and J ends lost 6 bases and 6 bases, in that order; junction bases with no gene match: 7. The CDR3 is made up of 14 amino acids. CDR1 and CDR2 (germline): MDHEN, SYDVKM. CDR3 loop: CASSPVDRGDGYTF. CDR3 DNA sequence: TGTGCCAGCAGCCCCGTGGACAGGGGGGATGGCTACACCTTC.

About this clonotype: This could be a read error, since a much larger clone is one nucleotide away. This rearrangement joins TRBV6-4 to TRBJ2-7, with TRBD1 matching over 7 bases. The CDR3 is made up of 15 amino acids. Unmatched junction bases numbered 12, after V lost 3 bases and J lost 7 bases. CDR1 is MRHNA, CDR2 SNTAGT, per germline. The CDR3 loop is CASSDSEQGYNEQYF. In nucleotides, the CDR3 is TGTGCCAGCAGTGATTCCGAACAGGGGTACAATGAGCAGTACTTC.

The V call is TRBV5-6, the J call TRBJ2-2; TRBD2 is a possible D gene (5 bases). CDR3 length: 16 residues. Trimming removed 1 base at V and 1 base at J, with 11 bases between. Germline values: CDR1 SGHDT, CDR2 YYEEEE. CDR3: CASSLPGVGNTGELFF. The CDR3 coding sequence is TGTGCCAGCAGCTTGCCCGGGGTGGGGAACACCGGGGAGCTGTTTTTT.

V gene TRBV9 combines with J gene TRBJ1-1, with 8 nucleotides matching TRBD1. This CDR3 region has 15 residues. Germline values: CDR1 SGDLS, CDR2 YYNGEE. Unmatched junction bases numbered 8, after V lost 4 bases and J lost 3 bases. The CDR3 nucleotides are TGTGCCAGCAGCCCCCAGGGGGCACGGGACACTGAAGCTTTCTTT. Protein: CASSPQGARDTEAFF.

The V gene is TRBV3-1, the J gene TRBJ1-5; D not resolved. Per germline, CDR1 LGHDT and CDR2 YNNKEL (reference sequence). Trimming shortened V by 2 bases and J by 9 bases, and 8 bases separated the two germline ends. The CDR3 spans 12 residues. CDR3 nucleotide sequence: TGTGCCAGCAGCCAATTAGGTCGGCCCCAGCATTTT. Protein sequence: CASSQLGRPQHF.

The chain uses TRBV20-1 and TRBJ1-3; no reliable D call. With 3 bases removed from V and 0 bases from J, the gap between germline ends came to 6 bases. The CDR3 sequence is 13 residues long. In germline, CDR1 is DFQATT, CDR2 SNEGSKA (reference sequence). CDR3 nucleotide sequence: TGCAGTGCTAGTCCCAGCTCTGGAAACACCATATATTTT. As protein: CSASPSSGNTIYF.

On this clonotype: One end of the junction is discordant with germline, which a read error may explain. The chain has TRBV7-2 and TRBJ2-3; D possibly corresponds to TRBD1 (5 bases). Germline V lookup: CDR1 SGHTA, CDR2 FQGNSA. This CDR3 has 15 residues. CDR3 nucleotides: TGTGCCAGCAGCTTAGGCCAGGGTGGCACAGATATGCAGTATTTT. Protein product: CASSLGQGGTDMQYF.

J is TRBJ1-1 and V is TRBV3-1; the D is unclear. CDR3 length: 13 residues. V lost 0 bases and J 4 bases, leaving 6 bases between the germline ends. Germline values: CDR1 LGHDT, CDR2 YNNKEL (reference sequence). The CDR3: CASSQDFATEAFF. The CDR3 DNA is TGTGCCAGCAGCCAAGATTTCGCCACTGAAGCTTTCTTT.

The chain combines TRBV12-3 or TRBV12-4 with TRBJ2-2; D is possibly TRBD1 or TRBD2 (7 bases each). The length of the CDR3 is 14 residues. The germline V and J ends were trimmed by 5 bases and 6 bases, with 13 bases remaining between them. CDR3 sequence (DNA): TGTGCCAGCAGTCCGCAGGGGGGGGCCGGGGAGCTGTTTTTT. It codes for CASSPQGGAGELFF.

This clonotype was recorded a few times. The V call is TRBV2, the J call TRBJ2-7, with unresolved D. Germline lookup yields CDR1 SNHLY and CDR2 FYNNEI. The V end was cut by 6 bases, the J end by 5 bases, with 11 bases between. This CDR3 region has 12 residues. CDR3 amino acids: CASRRTENEQYF. CDR3 DNA sequence: TGTGCCAGCAGGCGAACAGAAAACGAGCAGTACTTC.

This clonotype was picked up a small number of times. The chain links TRBV19 to TRBJ2-7; D remains unclear. Germline V lookup: CDR1 LNHDA, CDR2 SQIVND (reference sequence). The CDR3 is 13 residues long. The V gene lost 4 bases and the J gene lost 5 bases, with 12 bases spanning the gap. CDR3 coding DNA: TGTGCCAGTAGTACCCCGGGCATCAACGAGCAGTACTTC. Translating gives CASSTPGINEQYF.